This T cell receptor beta chain came from a study of OX40 agonist ivuxolimab in advanced cancers. Study details: It was ivuxolimab, an agonistic anti-OX40 (CD134) antibody, that patients were treated with. The mean age was about 61 years, ranging from 23 to 79, with around four fifths of participants male.

Blood sampling was done at baseline, cycle 4 day 1, and cycle 7 day 1. This clone was seen once. Data came from immunoSEQ multiplex PCR; TCRdb stores just in-frame clones and leaves some out. Among under 45,000 clones listed, 75% to 90% were seen once. The J segment lost 8 bases and the V segment lost 3 bases, leaving 17 bases of the junction unmatched. The CDR3 is made up of 17 amino acids. Germline-derived CDR1 and CDR2 are SGDLS and YYNGEE. The gene calls are TRBV9 and TRBJ2-1; TRBD2 matches at 7 bases. This TCR derives from an adult with an advanced solid tumor such as melanoma, head and neck, liver or kidney cancer. Source: CD4+ or CD8+ T cells sorted from blood, taken in a trial of the OX40 agonist ivuxolimab. The CDR3: CASSATGRGGRVDEQFF. CDR3 coding DNA: TGTGCCAGCAGCGCCACCGGTCGTGGCGGGAGAGTCGATGAGCAGTTCTTC.